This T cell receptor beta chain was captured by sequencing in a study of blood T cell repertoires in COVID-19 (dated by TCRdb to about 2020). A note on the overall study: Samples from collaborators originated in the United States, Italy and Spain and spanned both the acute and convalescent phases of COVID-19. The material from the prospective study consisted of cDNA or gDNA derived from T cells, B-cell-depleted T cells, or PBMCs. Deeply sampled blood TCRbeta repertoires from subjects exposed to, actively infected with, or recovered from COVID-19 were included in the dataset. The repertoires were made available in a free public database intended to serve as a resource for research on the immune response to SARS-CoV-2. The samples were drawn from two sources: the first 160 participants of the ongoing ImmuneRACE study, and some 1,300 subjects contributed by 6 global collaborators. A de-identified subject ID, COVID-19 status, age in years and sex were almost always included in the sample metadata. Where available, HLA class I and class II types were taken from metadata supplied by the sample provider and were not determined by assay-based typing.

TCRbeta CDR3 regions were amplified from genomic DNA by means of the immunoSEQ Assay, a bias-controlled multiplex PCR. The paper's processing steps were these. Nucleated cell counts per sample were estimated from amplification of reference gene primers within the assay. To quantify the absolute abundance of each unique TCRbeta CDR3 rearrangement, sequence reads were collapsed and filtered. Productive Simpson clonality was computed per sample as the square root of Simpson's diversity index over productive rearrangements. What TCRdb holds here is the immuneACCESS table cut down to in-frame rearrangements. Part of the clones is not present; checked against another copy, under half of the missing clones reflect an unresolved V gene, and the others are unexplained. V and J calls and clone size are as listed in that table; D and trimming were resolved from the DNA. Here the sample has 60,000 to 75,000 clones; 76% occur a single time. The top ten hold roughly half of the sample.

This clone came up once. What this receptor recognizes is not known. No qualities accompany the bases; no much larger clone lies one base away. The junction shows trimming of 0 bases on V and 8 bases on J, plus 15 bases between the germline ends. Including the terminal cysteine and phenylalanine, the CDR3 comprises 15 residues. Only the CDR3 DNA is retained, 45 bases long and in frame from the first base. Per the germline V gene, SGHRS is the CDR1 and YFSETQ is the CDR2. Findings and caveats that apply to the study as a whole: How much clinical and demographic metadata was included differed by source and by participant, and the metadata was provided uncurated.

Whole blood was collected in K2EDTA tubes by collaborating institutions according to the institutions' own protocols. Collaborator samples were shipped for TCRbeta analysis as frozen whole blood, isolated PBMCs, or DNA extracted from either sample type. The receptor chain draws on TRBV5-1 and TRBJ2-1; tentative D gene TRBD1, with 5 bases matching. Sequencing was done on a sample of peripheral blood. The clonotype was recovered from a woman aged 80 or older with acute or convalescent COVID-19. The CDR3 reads CASSLEGDRRDEQFF. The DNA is TGCGCCAGCAGCTTGGAGGGCGACAGACGAGATGAGCAGTTCTTC.